This T cell receptor beta chain was recorded in a study of blood T cells in healthy people across ages. Whole-study findings and limits: Strong correlation linked observed beta diversity and percent naive T cells.

The V end lost 4 bases, the J end lost 8 bases, and 11 bases lay between the germline ends. Germline V CDR1 and CDR2: SQVTM, ANQGSEA. There are 12 residues in the CDR3. PCR was performed a second time for 7 to 11 cycles using a sample-barcoded 5' primer and a J-beta primer mix. One entry per CDR3 protein results from TCRdb running MiXCR on the 5' RACE reads. The sample shows about 780,000 distinct CDR3 sequences, roughly 24% of them seen only once. In this sample, this clonotype turned up a few times. Its antigen is currently unknown. These same data were also listed under a study on T cells of mothers and their children. Per that study: All extracted RNA went into cDNA synthesis, approximately 1.5 ug per 15 ul. In unrelated and related pairs, TCR recombination output is shaped in a similar way by thymic selection. Evidence of persistent microchimeric T cell clones was absent.

The sample taken for sequencing was blood. This receptor was obtained from a boy aged 5-17 years in good health. The chain has TRBV29-1 and TRBJ1-4, with TRBD1 as a possible D gene (5 bases). In DNA form, the CDR3 reads TGCAGCGTTGTGGAACAGGCGGAAAAACTGTTTTTT. Translated: CSVVEQAEKLFF.